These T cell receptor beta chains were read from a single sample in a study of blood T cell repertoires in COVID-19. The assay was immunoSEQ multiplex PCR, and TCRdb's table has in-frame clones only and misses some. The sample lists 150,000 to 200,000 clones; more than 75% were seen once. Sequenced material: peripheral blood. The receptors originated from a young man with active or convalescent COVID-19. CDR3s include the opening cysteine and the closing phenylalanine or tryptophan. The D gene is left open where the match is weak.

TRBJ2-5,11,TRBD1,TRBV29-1,CSGDSRETQYF
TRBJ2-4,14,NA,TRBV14,CASSDRFGGNIQYF
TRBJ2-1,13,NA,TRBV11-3,CASSYLLASEQFF
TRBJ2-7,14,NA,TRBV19,CASSEAASSYEQYF
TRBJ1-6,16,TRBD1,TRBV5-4,CASSSSPGQTNSPLHF
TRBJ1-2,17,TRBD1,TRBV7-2,CASSSRDSPSSNYGYTF
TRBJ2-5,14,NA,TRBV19,CASSLWQGMETQYF
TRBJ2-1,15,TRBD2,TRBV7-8,CASSFRGEKDNEQFF
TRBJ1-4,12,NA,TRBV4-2,CASSQEIGGLFF
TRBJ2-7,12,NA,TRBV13,CASSLEEHEQYF
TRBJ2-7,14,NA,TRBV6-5,CASSLRTPGDEQYF
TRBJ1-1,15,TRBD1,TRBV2,CASRRGTGDYTEAFF
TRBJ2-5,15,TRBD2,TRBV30,CAWSSAGGGRETQYF
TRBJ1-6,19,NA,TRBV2,CASSAQGTSRFRYNSPLHF
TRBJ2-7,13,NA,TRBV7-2,CASSLGRDYEQYF